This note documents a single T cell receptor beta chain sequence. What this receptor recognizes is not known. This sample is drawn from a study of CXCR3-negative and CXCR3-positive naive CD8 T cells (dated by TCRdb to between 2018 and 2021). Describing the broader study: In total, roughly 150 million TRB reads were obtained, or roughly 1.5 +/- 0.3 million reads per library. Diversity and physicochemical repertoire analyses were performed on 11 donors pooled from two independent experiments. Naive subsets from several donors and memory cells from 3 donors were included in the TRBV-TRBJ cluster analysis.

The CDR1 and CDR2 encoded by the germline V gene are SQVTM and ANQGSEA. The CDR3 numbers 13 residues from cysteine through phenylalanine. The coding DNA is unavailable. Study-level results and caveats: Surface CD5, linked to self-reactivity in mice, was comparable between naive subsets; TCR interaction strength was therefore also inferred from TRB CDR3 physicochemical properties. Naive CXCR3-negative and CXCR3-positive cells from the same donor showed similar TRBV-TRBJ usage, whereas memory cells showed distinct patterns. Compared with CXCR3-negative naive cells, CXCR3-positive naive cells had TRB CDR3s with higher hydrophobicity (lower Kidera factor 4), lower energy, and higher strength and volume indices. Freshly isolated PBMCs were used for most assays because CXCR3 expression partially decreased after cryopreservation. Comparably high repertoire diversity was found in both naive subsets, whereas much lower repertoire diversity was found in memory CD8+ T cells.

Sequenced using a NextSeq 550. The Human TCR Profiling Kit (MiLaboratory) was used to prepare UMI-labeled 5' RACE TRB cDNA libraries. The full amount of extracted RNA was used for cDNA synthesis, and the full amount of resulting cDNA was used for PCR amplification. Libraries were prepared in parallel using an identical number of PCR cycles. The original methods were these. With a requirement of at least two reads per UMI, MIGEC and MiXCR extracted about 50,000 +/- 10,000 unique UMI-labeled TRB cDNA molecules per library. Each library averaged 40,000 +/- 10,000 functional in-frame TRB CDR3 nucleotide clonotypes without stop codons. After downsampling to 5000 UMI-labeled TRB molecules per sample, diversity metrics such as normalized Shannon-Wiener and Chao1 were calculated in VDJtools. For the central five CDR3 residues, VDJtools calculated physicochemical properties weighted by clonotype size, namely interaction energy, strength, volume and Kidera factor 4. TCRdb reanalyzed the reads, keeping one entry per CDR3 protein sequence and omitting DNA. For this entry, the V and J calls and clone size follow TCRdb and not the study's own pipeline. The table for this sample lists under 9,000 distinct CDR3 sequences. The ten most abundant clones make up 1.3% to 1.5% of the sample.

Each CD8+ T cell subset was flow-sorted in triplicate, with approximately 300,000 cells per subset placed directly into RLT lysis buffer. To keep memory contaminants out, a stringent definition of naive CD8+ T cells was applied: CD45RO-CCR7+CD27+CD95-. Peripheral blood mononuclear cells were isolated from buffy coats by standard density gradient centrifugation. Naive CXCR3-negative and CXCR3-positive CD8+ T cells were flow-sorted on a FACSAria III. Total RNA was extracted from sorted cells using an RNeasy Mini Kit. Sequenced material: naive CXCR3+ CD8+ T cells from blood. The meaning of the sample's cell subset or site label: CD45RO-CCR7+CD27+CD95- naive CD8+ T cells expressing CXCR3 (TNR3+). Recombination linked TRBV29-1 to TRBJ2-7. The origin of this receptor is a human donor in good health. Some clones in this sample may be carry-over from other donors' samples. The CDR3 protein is CSVDDSSSYEQYF.